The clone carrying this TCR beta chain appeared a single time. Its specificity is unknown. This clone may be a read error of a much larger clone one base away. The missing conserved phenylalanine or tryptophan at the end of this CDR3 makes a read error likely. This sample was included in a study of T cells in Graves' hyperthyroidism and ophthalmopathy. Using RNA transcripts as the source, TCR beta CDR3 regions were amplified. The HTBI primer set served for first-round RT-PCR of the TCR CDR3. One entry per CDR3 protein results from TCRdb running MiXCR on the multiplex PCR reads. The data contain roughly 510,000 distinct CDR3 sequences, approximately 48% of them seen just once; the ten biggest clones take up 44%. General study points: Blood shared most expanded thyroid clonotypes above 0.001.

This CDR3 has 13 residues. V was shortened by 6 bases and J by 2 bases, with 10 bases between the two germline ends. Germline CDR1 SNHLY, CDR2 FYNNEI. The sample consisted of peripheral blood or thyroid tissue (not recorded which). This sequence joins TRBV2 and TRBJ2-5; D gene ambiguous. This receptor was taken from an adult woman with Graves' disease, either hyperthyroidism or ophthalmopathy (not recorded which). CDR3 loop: CASSLTDQETQYL. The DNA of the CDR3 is TGTGCCAGCAGCTTAACAGATCAAGAGACCCAGTACCTC.